This T cell receptor (beta chain) was found in a study of blood T cell repertoires in COVID-19. Study-wide context: The study drew acute and convalescent COVID-19 samples from the United States, Italy and Spain. The cDNA or gDNA used as material had been derived from T cells, B-cell-depleted T cells, or PBMCs.

Germline V gives CDR1 SGDLS, CDR2 YYNGEE. V was shortened by 1 base and J by 6 bases, with 13 bases between the two germline ends. The CDR3 covers 15 residues. This clone was seen more than once but under ten times. As handled by the study authors: Amplification of reference gene primers provided the estimated nucleated cell counts. Profiled with immunoSEQ multiplex PCR; TCRdb holds only in-frame clones, not every one. V and J calls plus clone size are reproduced from that table; the DNA served to infer D and trimming. In the table there are about 31,000 clones, roughly nine tenths of which are singletons.

The source material was peripheral blood. This chain links TRBV9 with TRBJ1-4; perhaps TRBD1 as D (6 bases). This sequence was found in a woman between 40 and 50 years old with active or convalescent COVID-19. As DNA, the CDR3 is TGTGCCAGCAGCGTATGGGGGGGCCATGATGAAAAACTGTTTTTT. Its protein is CASSVWGGHDEKLFF.